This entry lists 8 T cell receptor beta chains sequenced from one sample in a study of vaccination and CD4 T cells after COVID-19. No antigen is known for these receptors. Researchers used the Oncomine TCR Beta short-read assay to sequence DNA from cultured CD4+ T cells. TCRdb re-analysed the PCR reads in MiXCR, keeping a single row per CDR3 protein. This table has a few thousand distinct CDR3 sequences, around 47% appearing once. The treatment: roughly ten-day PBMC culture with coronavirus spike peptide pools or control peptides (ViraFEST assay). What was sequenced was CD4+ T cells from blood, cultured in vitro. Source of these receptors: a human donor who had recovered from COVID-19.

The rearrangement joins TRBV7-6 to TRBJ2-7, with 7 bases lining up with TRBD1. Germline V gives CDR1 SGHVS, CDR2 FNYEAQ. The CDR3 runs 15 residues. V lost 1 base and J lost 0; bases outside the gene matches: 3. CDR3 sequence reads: CASSLVRDSSYEQYF. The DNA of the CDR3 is TGTGCCAGCAGCTTAGTCCGGGACAGCTCCTACGAGCAGTACTTC.

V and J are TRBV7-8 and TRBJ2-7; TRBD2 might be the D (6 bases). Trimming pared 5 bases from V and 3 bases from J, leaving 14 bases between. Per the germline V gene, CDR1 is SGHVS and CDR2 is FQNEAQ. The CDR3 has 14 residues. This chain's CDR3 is CASSQGGTIYEQYF. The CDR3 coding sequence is TGTGCCAGCAGCCAGGGAGGCACGATCTACGAGCAGTACTTC. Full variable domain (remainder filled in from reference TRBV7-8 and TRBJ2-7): GAGVSQSPRYKVAKRGQDVALRCDPISGHVSLFWYQQALGQGPEFLTYFQNEAQLDKSGLPSDRFFAERPEGSVSTLKIQRTQQEDSAVYLCASSQGGTIYEQYFGPGTRLTVT.

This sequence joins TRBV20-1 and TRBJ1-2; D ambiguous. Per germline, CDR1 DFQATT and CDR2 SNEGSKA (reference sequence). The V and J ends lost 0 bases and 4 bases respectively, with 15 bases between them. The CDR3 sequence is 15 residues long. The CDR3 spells CSARERHYGVYGYTF. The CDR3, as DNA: TGCAGTGCTAGAGAAAGACACTATGGCGTCTATGGCTACACCTTC.

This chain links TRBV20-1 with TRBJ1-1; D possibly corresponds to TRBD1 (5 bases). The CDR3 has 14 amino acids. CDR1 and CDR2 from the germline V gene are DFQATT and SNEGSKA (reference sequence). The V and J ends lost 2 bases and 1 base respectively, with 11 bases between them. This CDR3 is CSARPGGGNTEAFF. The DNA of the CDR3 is TGCAGTGCTAGACCCGGGGGGGGGAACACTGAAGCTTTCTTT.

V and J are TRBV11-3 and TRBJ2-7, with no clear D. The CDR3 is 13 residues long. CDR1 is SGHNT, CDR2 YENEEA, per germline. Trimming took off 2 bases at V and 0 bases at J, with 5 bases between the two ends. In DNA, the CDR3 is TGTGCCAGCAGCTTACAAGGCTCCTACGAGCAGTACTTC. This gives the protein CASSLQGSYEQYF.

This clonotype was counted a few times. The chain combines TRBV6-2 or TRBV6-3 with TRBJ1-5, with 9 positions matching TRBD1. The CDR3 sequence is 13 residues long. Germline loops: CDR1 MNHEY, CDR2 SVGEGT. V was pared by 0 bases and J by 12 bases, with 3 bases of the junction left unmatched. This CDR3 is CASSYSWDRVQHF. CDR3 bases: TGTGCCAGCAGTTACTCCTGGGACAGGGTCCAGCATTTT.

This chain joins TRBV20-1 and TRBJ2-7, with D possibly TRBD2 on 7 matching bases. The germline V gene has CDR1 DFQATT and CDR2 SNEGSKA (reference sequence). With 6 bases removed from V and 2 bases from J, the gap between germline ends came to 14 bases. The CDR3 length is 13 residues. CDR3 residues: CSAARGATYEQYF. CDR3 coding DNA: TGCAGTGCCGCACGGGGGGCAACCTACGAGCAGTACTTC.

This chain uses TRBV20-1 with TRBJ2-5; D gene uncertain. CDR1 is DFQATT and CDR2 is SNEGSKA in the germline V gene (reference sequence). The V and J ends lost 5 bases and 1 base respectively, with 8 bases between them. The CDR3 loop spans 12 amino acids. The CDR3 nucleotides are TGCAGTGCTCTAAGACCCCAAGAGACCCAGTACTTC. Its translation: CSALRPQETQYF.